This TCR beta chain is drawn from a study of human T cells and chemical hapten exposure. This clonotype came up a few times. Time point described: patch test 1, 2 weeks after DPC sensitization. Regarding treatment: therapeutic diphenylcyclopropenone sensitization with weekly scalp DPC. TCRdb used MiXCR to reprocess the RACE reads, holding one entry per CDR3 protein. The table includes about 120,000 distinct CDR3 sequences, roughly an eighth detected once. The receptor comes from a man aged 18 to 35 with alopecia areata. Some clones in this sample may be carry-over from other donors' samples. Sequenced here: whole blood, sampled in connection with sensitization to the hapten diphenylcyclopropenone (DPC).

The CDR3 region has the DNA TGCAGCGTTGTACTGGTGGAGAACACTGAAGCTTTCTTT. Its protein is CSVVLVENTEAFF. The chain carries TRBV29-1 and TRBJ1-1; D not certain. Trimming removed 4 bases from V and 1 base from J, with 10 bases in between. The germline V gene encodes CDR1 SQVTM and CDR2 ANQGSEA. The CDR3 has 13 amino acids.